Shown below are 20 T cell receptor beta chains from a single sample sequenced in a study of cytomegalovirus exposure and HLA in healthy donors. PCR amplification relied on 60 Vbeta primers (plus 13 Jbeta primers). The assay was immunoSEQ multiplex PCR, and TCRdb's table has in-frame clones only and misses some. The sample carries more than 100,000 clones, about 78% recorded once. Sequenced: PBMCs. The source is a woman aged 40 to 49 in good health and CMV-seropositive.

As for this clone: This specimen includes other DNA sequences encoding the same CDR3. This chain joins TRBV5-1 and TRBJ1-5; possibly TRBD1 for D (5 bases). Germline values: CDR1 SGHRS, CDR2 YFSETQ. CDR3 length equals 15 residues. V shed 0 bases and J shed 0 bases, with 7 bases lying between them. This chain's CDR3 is CASSLVGGSNQPQHF. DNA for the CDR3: TGCGCCAGCAGCTTGGTGGGGGGTAGCAATCAGCCCCAGCATTTT.

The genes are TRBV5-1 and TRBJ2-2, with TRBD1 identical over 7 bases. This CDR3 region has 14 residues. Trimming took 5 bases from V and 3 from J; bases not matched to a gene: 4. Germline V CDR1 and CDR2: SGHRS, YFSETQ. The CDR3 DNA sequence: TGCGCCAGCAGGGGAACAGGGGACACCGGGGAGCTGTTTTTT. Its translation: CASRGTGDTGELFF.

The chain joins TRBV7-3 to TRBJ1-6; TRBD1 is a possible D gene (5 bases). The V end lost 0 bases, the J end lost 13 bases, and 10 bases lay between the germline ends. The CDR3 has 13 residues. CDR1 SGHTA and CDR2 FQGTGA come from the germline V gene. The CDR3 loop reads CASSLTQGWPLHF. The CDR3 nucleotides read TGTGCCAGCAGCTTAACTCAGGGTTGGCCCCTCCACTTT.

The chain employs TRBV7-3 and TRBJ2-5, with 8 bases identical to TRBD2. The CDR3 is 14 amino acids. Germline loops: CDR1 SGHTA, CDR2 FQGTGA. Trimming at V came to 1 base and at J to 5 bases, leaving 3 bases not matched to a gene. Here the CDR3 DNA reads TGTGCCAGCAGCTTAAATAGCGGGGCCGAGACCCAGTACTTC. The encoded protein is CASSLNSGAETQYF.

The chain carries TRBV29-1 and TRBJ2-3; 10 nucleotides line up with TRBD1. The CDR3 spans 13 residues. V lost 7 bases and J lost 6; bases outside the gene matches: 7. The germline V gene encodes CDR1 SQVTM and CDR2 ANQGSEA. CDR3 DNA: TGCAGCGCCGGGACAGGGGTCACGGATACGCAGTATTTT. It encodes CSAGTGVTDTQYF.

The CDR3 here is CASSSDRAGEQYF. The CDR3 bases are TGTGCCAGCAGTTCCGACAGGGCGGGCGAGCAGTACTTC. V gene TRBV27 combines with J gene TRBJ2-7; 7 nucleotides match TRBD1. The germline V gene has CDR1 MNHEY and CDR2 SMNVEV (reference sequence). The CDR3 consists of 13 residues. V was pared by 4 bases and J by 6 bases, with 6 bases of the junction left unmatched.

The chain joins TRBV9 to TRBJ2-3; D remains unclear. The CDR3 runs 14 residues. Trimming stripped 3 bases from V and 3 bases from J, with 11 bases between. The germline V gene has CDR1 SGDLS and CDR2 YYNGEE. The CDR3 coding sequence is TGTGCCAGCAGCGGACTCGCGATTACAGATACGCAGTATTTT. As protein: CASSGLAITDTQYF.

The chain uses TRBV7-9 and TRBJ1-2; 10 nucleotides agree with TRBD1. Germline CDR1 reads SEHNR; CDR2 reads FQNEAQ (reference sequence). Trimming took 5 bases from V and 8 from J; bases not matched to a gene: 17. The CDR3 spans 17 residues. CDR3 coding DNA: TGTGCCAGCAGCGTTACCCTGGGTCGGGACAGGGGTGACGGCTACACCTTC. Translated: CASSVTLGRDRGDGYTF. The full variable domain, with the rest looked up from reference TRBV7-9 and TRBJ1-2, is DTGVSQNPRHKITKRGQNVTFRCDPISEHNRLYWYRQTLGQGPEFLTYFQNEAQLEKSRLLSDRFSAERPKGSFSTLEIQRTEQGDSAMYLCASSVTLGRDRGDGYTFGSGTRLTVV.

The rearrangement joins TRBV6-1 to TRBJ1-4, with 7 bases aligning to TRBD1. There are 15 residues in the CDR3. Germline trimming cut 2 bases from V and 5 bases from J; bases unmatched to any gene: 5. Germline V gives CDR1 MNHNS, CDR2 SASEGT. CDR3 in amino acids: CASSEKGGGNEKLFF. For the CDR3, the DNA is TGTGCCAGCAGTGAAAAAGGGGGCGGGAATGAAAAACTGTTTTTT.

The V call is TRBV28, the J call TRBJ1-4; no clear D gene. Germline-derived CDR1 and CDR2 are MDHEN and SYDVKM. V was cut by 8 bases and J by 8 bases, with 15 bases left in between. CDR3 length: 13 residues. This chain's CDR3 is CASGLQEREKLFF. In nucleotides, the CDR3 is TGTGCCAGCGGACTTCAGGAGAGGGAAAAACTGTTTTTT.

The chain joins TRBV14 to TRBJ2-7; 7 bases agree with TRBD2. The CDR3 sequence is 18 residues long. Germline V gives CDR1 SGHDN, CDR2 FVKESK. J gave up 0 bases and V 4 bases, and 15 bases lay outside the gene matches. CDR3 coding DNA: TGTGCCAGCAGCCCACCTTTGGGGCGGGGGAAGAGCTCCTACGAGCAGTACTTC. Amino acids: CASSPPLGRGKSSYEQYF. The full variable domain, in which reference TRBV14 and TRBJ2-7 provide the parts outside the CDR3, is EAGVTQFPSHSVIEKGQTVTLRCDPISGHDNLYWYRRVMGKEIKFLLHFVKESKQDESGMPNNRFLAERTGGTYSTLKVQPAELEDSGVYFCASSPPLGRGKSSYEQYFGPGTRLTVT.

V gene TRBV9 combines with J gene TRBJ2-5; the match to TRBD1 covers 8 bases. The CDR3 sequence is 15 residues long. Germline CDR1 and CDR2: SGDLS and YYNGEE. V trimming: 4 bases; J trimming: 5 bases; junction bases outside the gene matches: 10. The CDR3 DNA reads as TGTGCCAGCAGCCCCGGGCAGGGGGCGGGGGAGACCCAGTACTTC. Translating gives CASSPGQGAGETQYF.

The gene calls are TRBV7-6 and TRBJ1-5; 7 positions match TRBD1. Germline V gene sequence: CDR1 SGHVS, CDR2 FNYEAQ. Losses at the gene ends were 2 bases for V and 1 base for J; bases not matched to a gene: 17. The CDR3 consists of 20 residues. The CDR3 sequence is CASSLWASGVQGLSNQPQHF. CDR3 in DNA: TGTGCCAGCAGCTTATGGGCCTCTGGGGTACAGGGGTTAAGCAATCAGCCCCAGCATTTT.

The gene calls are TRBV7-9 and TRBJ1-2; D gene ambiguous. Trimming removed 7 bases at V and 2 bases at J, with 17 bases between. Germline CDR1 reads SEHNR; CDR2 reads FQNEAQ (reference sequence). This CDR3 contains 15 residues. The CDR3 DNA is TGTGCCAGCACGCTTAAAGGAGATTCGAACTATGGCTACACCTTC. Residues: CASTLKGDSNYGYTF.

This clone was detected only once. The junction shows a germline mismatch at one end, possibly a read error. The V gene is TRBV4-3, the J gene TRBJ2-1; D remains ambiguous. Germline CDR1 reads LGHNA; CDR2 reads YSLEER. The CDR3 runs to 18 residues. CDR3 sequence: CASSQDRLSTGSSNEQFF. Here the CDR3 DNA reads TGCGCCAGCAGCCAAGATCGGTTAAGCACTGGTTCCTCCAATGAGCAGTTCTTC.

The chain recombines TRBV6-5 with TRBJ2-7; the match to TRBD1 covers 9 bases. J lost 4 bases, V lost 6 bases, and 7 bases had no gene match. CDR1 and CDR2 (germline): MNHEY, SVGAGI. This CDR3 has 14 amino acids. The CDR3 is CASRRTGEIYEQYF. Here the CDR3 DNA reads TGTGCCAGCAGGCGGACAGGGGAAATATACGAGCAGTACTTC.

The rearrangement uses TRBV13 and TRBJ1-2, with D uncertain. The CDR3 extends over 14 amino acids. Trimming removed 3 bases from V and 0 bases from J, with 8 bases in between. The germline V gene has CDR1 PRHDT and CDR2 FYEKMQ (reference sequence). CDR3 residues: CASSLGSSNYGYTF. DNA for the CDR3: TGTGCCAGCAGCTTGGGCAGCTCTAACTATGGCTACACCTTC.

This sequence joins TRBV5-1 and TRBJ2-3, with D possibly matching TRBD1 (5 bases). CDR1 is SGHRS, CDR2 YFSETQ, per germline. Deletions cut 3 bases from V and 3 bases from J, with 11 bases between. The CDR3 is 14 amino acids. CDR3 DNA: TGCGCCAGCAGCTCCCCGGACACAACAGATACGCAGTATTTT. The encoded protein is CASSSPDTTDTQYF.

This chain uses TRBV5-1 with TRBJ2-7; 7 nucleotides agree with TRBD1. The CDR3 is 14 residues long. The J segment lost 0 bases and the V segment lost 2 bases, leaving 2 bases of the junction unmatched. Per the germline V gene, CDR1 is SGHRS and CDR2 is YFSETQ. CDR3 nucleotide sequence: TGCGCCAGCAGCTTAGGGACAGCCTCCTACGAGCAGTACTTC. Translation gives CASSLGTASYEQYF.

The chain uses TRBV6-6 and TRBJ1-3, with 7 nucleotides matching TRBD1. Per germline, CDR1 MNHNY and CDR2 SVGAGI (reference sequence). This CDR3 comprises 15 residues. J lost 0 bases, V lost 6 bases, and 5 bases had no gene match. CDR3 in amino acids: CASRPRDSSGNTIYF. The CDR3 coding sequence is TGTGCCAGCAGGCCCCGGGACAGCTCTGGAAACACCATATATTTT.